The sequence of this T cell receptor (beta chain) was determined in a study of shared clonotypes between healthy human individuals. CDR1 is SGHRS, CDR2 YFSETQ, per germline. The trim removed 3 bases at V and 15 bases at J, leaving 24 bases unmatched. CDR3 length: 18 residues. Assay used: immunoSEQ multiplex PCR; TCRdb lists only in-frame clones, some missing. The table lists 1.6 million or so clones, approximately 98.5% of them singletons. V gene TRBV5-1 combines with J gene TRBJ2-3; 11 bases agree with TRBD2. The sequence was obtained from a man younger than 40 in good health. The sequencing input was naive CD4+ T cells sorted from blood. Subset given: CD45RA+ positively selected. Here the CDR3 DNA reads TGCGCCAGCAGCTCTGTCGAGGGGAGACTAGCGGGAAGGGGGCTTGGATATTTT. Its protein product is CASSSVEGRLAGRGLGYF. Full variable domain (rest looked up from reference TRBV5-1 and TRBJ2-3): KAGVTQTPRYLIKTRGQQVTLSCSPISGHRSVSWYQQTPGQGLQFLFEYFSETQRNKGNFPGRFSGRQFSNSRSEMNVSTLELGDSALYLCASSSVEGRLAGRGLGYFGPGTRLTVL.